The present T cell receptor beta chain was sequenced within a study of cytomegalovirus exposure and HLA in healthy donors. Study-wide findings and caveats: TCR beta V segments were, for the most part, productive about 87% or about 30% of the time in an earlier analysis. Roughly uniform depth of sequencing across donors was assumed in presence/absence analyses. The classifier, whose performance was assessed in both the original and validation cohorts, reportedly diagnosed cytomegalovirus status with high specificity and sensitivity. According to a later analysis, donors in an Asian-associated ancestry cluster reportedly had fewer N-insertions than the approximately 670-donor mean.

A note on this clone: What it binds is unknown.

The PCR was carried out with 60 Vbeta primers and 13 Jbeta primers. Clones were sequenced by immunoSEQ multiplex PCR, and TCRdb holds only the in-frame ones, with some missing. The sample carries about 140,000 clones, roughly 75% recorded once. CDR1 GTSNPN and CDR2 SVGIG come from the germline V gene (reference sequence). Trimming removed 1 base at V and 8 bases at J, with 11 bases between. The CDR3 totals 12 residues. This TCR was sampled from a female donor in good health and CMV-seronegative. Material for sequencing was PBMCs. The chain uses TRBV30 and TRBJ1-1; a possible D gene is TRBD1 (5 bases). The CDR3 sequence: CAWSGGVAEAFF. The CDR3 DNA sequence: TGTGCCTGGAGTGGGGGGGTAGCCGAAGCTTTCTTT.